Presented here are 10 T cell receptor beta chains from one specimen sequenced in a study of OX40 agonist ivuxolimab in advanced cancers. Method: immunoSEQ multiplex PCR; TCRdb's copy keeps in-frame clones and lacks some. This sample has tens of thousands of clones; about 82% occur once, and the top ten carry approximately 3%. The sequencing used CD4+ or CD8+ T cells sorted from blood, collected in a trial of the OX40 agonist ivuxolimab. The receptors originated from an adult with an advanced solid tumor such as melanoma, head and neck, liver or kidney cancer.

CDR3 sequence: CASSSGTGAYEQYF. Here the CDR3 DNA reads TGTGCCAGCAGCTCCGGGACAGGGGCCTACGAGCAGTACTTC. This chain uses TRBV11-3 with TRBJ2-7; TRBD1 matches 10 bases. J was trimmed by 2 bases and V by 4 bases; bases with no gene match: 2. Per the germline V gene, CDR1 is SGHNT and CDR2 is YENEEA. The CDR3 length is 14 residues.

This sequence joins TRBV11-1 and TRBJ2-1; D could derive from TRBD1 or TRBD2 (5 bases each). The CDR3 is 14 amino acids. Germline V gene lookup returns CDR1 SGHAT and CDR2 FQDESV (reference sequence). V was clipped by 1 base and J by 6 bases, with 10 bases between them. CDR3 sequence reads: CASSLGGQGNEQFF. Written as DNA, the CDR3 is TGTGCCAGCAGCTTAGGAGGGCAGGGCAATGAGCAGTTCTTC.

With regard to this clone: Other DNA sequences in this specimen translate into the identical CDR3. The CDR3 region has the DNA TGTGCCAGCTCACAGGTCCAGAACACTGAAGCTTTCTTT. It specifies CASSQVQNTEAFF. The chain uses TRBV18 and TRBJ1-1; no reliable D call. Germline V CDR1 and CDR2: KGHSH, LQKENI. V dropped 4 bases and J dropped 1 base, with 7 bases sitting between them. The CDR3 has 13 residues.

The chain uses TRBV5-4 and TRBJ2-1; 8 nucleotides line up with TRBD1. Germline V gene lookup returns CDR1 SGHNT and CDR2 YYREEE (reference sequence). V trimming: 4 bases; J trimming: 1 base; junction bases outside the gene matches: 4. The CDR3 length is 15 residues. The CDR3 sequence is CASSPGQGSYNEQFF. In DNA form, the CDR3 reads TGTGCCAGCAGCCCAGGACAGGGTTCCTACAATGAGCAGTTCTTC.

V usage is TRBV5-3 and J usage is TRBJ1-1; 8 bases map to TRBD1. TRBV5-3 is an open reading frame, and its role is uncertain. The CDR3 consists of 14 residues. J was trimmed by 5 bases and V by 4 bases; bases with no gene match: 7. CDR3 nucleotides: TGTGCCAGAAGCCGGACAGGGTCGAGAACTGAAGCTTTCTTT. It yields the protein CARSRTGSRTEAFF.

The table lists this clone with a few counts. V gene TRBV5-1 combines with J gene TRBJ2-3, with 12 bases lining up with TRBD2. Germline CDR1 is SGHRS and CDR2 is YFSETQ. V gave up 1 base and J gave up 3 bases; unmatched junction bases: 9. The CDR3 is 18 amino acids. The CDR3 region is CASSLRPTSGGQTDTQYF. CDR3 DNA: TGCGCCAGCAGCTTGCGCCCAACTAGCGGGGGGCAGACAGATACGCAGTATTTT.

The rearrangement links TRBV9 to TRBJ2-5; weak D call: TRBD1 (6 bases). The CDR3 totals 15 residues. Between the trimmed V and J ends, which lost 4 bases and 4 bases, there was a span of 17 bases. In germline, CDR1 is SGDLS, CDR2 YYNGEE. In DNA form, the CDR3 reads TGTGCCAGCAGCTCAACATCCGACAGGCGAGAGACCCAGTACTTC. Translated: CASSSTSDRRETQYF.

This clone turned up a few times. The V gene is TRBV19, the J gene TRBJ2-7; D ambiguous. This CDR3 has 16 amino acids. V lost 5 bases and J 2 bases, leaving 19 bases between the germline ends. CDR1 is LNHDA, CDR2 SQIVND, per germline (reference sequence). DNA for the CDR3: TGTGCCAGTAGTGCAACTTTCCCCCTCACTACCTACGAGCAGTACTTC. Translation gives CASSATFPLTTYEQYF.

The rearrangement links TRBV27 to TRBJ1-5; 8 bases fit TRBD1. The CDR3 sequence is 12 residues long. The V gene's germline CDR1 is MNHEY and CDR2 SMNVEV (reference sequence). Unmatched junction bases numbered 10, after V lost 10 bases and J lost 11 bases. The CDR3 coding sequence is TGTGCCACCGGGACAGGCCGAGGGGCCCAGCATTTT. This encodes CATGTGRGAQHF.

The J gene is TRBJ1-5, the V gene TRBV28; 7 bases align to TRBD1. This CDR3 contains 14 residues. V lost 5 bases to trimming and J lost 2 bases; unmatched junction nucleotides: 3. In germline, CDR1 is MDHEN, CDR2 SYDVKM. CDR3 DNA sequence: TGTGCCAGCAGTATTGGACAGGGCAATCAGCCCCAGCATTTT. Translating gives CASSIGQGNQPQHF.